The rows below give T cell receptor beta chains drawn from one sample of a study of cytomegalovirus exposure and HLA in healthy donors. Produced via immunoSEQ multiplex PCR; TCRdb's table is partial and in-frame only. The repertoire holds 150,000 to 200,000 clones, with roughly 73% as singletons. Sample: PBMCs. Source of these receptors: a female donor in good health and CMV-seronegative. Both conserved end residues are part of each CDR3. The order of the fields is V gene, D gene, clone size, J gene, CDR3 DNA, CDR3 protein. A D gene is named only where the DNA matches it firmly. The listing skips clone size in some rows; elsewhere it reads once, few, many or a size class.

V: TRBV27; D: TRBD1; size: -; J: TRBJ2-3; DNA: TGTGCCAGCAGTTTCAGGGGGTTTGATACGCAGTATTTT; CDR3: CASSFRGFDTQYF
V: TRBV19; D: -; size: -; J: TRBJ1-2; DNA: TGTGCCAGTAGTCCTGGGGGCCTTGGCTACACCTTC; CDR3: CASSPGGLGYTF
V: TRBV7-2; D: TRBD2; size: -; J: TRBJ2-7; DNA: TGTGCCAGCAGCCAAGGGACTAGCGGCTCCTACGAGCAGTACTTC; CDR3: CASSQGTSGSYEQYF
V: TRBV7-2; D: TRBD2; size: -; J: TRBJ2-7; DNA: TGTGCCAGCAGCTTAGGGGGGGCTAGCGGGAGGGCTGACGAGCAGTACTTC; CDR3: CASSLGGASGRADEQYF
V: TRBV29-1; D: -; size: few; J: TRBJ1-1; DNA: TGCAGCGGGGGGGACCCGAACACTGAAGCTTTCTTT; CDR3: CSGGDPNTEAFF
V: TRBV5-4; D: -; size: -; J: TRBJ1-4; DNA: TGTGCCAGCAGCTTGTTGGAGGATGAAAAACTGTTTTTT; CDR3: CASSLLEDEKLFF
V: TRBV9; D: TRBD2; size: -; J: TRBJ2-2; DNA: TGTGCCAGCAGCACTCGACTAGCGGGACTCACCGGGGAGCTGTTTTTT; CDR3: CASSTRLAGLTGELFF
V: TRBV30; D: -; size: once; J: TRBJ2-5; DNA: TGTGCCTGGAGTTCGGGTGGGGCCTTCGCGGAGACCCAGTACTTC; CDR3: CAWSSGGAFAETQYF
V: TRBV10-1; D: TRBD2; size: -; J: TRBJ2-7; DNA: TGCGCCAGCAGTGAGGGTCCCTCAAGCGGGGCCTCCTACGAGCAGTACTTC; CDR3: CASSEGPSSGASYEQYF
V: TRBV4-2; D: -; size: -; J: TRBJ2-5; DNA: TGTGCCAGCAGCCCTCAGGAGGGAGGCTGGGACCAAGAGACCCAGTACTTC; CDR3: CASSPQEGGWDQETQYF
V: TRBV5-1; D: -; size: -; J: TRBJ2-7; DNA: TGCGCCAGCAGCTCGGGACTGACGACCTACGAGCAGTACTTC; CDR3: CASSSGLTTYEQYF
V: TRBV30; D: -; size: few; J: TRBJ1-3; DNA: TGTGCCTGGAGTGGAGGAGGAAACACCATATATTTT; CDR3: CAWSGGGNTIYF
V: TRBV7-2; D: TRBD2; size: -; J: TRBJ2-7; DNA: TGTGCCAGCGGTTGGGCGGGGGCCTACGAGCAGTACTTC; CDR3: CASGWAGAYEQYF
V: TRBV19; D: TRBD1; size: once; J: TRBJ1-2; DNA: TGTGCCAGTAGTACTCCGGGACAGGGGGCAGTTGTCTATGGCTACACCTTC; CDR3: CASSTPGQGAVVYGYTF
V: TRBV10-3; D: TRBD2; size: -; J: TRBJ2-3; DNA: TGTGCCATCAGTGAGTCGGCGGCTAGCGGGGACACAGATACGCAGTATTTT; CDR3: CAISESAASGDTDTQYF
V: TRBV7-9; D: -; size: once; J: TRBJ2-7; DNA: TGTGCCAGCAGCCCGCCGGACAGAATCTACGAGCAGTACTTC; CDR3: CASSPPDRIYEQYF
V: TRBV28; D: -; size: -; J: TRBJ1-1; DNA: TGTGCCAGCAGGGAGGAGGGCACTGAAGCTTTCTTT; CDR3: CASREEGTEAFF
V: TRBV7-9; D: -; size: -; J: TRBJ2-5; DNA: TGTGCCAGCAGCTTAGGGGGCTTCGGAGAGACCCAGTACTTC; CDR3: CASSLGGFGETQYF
V: TRBV30; D: -; size: -; J: TRBJ1-1; DNA: TGTGCCTGGAACCCCCGGTACCAAACTGAAGCTTTCTTT; CDR3: CAWNPRYQTEAFF
V: TRBV19; D: -; size: -; J: TRBJ2-2; DNA: TGTGCCAGTAGTATAGAGCGGGGGAACACCGGGGAGCTGTTTTTT; CDR3: CASSIERGNTGELFF
V: TRBV7-2; D: -; size: -; J: TRBJ1-1; DNA: TGTGCCAGCAGCTTAGTGCAGGGGCACACTGAAGCTTTCTTT; CDR3: CASSLVQGHTEAFF
V: TRBV27; D: -; size: once; J: TRBJ1-5; DNA: TGTGCCAGCAGTTTATCGGCAGGGGAGCAGCCCCAGCATTTT; CDR3: CASSLSAGEQPQHF
V: TRBV7-3; D: TRBD1; size: -; J: TRBJ1-6; DNA: TGTGCCAGCAGCCCCAGGGGGTACGATAATTCACCCCTCCACTTT; CDR3: CASSPRGYDNSPLHF
V: TRBV6-6; D: -; size: -; J: TRBJ2-3; DNA: TGTGCCAGCAGTCACCCTAGCAACCCAGATACGCAGTATTTT; CDR3: CASSHPSNPDTQYF
V: TRBV29-1; D: TRBD1; size: -; J: TRBJ1-2; DNA: TGCAGCGTGGACAGGGGGGATGGCAACACCTTC; CDR3: CSVDRGDGNTF
V: TRBV4-2; D: TRBD1; size: once; J: TRBJ1-3; DNA: TGTGCCAGCAGCCAACCGGGACAGGTCTCTGGAAACACCATATATTTT; CDR3: CASSQPGQVSGNTIYF
V: TRBV27; D: -; size: -; J: TRBJ2-2; DNA: TGTGCCAGCAAGGAGGGGCCGAACACCGGGGAGCTGTTTTTT; CDR3: CASKEGPNTGELFF
V: TRBV2; D: TRBD2; size: few; J: TRBJ2-5; DNA: TGTGCCAGCAGTGAAGCGGTTACGGGGGGGGAAGAGACCCAGTACTTC; CDR3: CASSEAVTGGEETQYF
V: TRBV29-1; D: TRBD1; size: -; J: TRBJ1-2; DNA: TGCAGCCCCGAACCGACAGGGCCCAACGCTAACTATGGCTACACCTTC; CDR3: CSPEPTGPNANYGYTF